Below are 5 T cell receptor beta chains sequenced from a single sample in a study of T-cell memory formation after mild COVID-19. TCRdb reprocessed the 5' RACE reads with MiXCR, giving one entry per CDR3 protein. The sample holds about 210,000 distinct CDR3 sequences, about 10% seen once. Sample: PBMCs or a T cell subset sorted from them (not recorded which). The source is a young man who had mild COVID-19 (a few samples of this study predate the infection). Cell type and time point are not known.

At least ten counts were recorded for this clonotype. This chain connects TRBV5-6 to TRBJ1-1; D is perhaps TRBD1 (5 bases). Trimming took off 4 bases at V and 7 bases at J, with 11 bases between the two ends. Germline values: CDR1 SGHDT, CDR2 YYEEEE. This CDR3 is built from 12 residues. The CDR3 loop reads CASSQLQGEAFF. DNA of the CDR3: TGTGCCAGCAGCCAATTGCAGGGTGAAGCTTTCTTT.

The chain has TRBV5-1 and TRBJ2-3; perhaps TRBD2 as D (5 bases). CDR3 length: 14 residues. Trimming cost V 4 bases and J 4 bases, with 13 bases left between them. Germline V gene sequence: CDR1 SGHRS, CDR2 YFSETQ. DNA of the CDR3: TGCGCCAGCAGCCTGGACTCCTCAGCAGATACGCAGTATTTT. Translated: CASSLDSSADTQYF.

This clonotype showed up many times. The chain links TRBV5-1 to TRBJ2-1; no clear D gene. This CDR3 has 12 residues. The V gene's germline CDR1 is SGHRS and CDR2 YFSETQ. V was clipped by 1 base and J by 8 bases, with 7 bases between them. CDR3 amino acids: CASSLSLDEQFF. In DNA form, the CDR3 reads TGCGCCAGCAGCTTGTCACTTGATGAGCAGTTCTTC.

This clonotype was seen only a few times. The chain carries TRBV5-5 and TRBJ1-3; D is ambiguous. Trimming stripped 1 base from V and 7 bases from J, with 9 bases between. The CDR3 consists of 13 residues. The germline V gene has CDR1 SGHKS and CDR2 YYEKEE (reference sequence). The CDR3 sequence: CASSLTAANTIYF. The CDR3 region has the DNA TGTGCCAGCAGCTTGACAGCGGCTAACACCATATATTTT.

The J gene is TRBJ2-7, the V gene TRBV7-8; D may be TRBD1 (6 bases). CDR3 size: 14 residues. Germline V lookup: CDR1 SGHVS, CDR2 FQNEAQ. The V end lost 8 bases, the J end lost 0 bases, and 14 bases lay between the germline ends. The CDR3 coding sequence is TGTGCCAGCTCTCGGCAGGGGAGCTCCTACGAGCAGTACGTC. Amino acid sequence: CASSRQGSSYEQYV.